A selection of T cell receptor beta chains follows, all from one sample in a study of human T cells and chemical hapten exposure. TCRdb independently ran MiXCR on the RACE reads; one entry per CDR3 protein. The table has roughly 100,000 distinct CDR3 sequences, roughly a tenth seen once. Sequenced here: whole blood, sampled in connection with sensitization to the hapten diphenylcyclopropenone (DPC). Receptors originate from a woman aged 55-69 years with alopecia areata. Some clones in this sample may be carry-over from other donors' samples. Each CDR3 is given with its conserved first and last residue. A D gene is named only where the DNA matches it firmly. The size of a clone is reported for some rows only, either as once, few or many, or as a class for expanded clones.

d_gene	v_gene	j_gene	abundance	CDR3aa	CDR3nt
TRBD1	TRBV6-2/TRBV6-3	TRBJ1-5	NA	CASSYRTRGPSNRPQHF	TGTGCCAGCAGTTACAGGACGAGGGGGCCAAGCAATCGGCCCCAGCATTTT
NA	TRBV18	TRBJ1-2	few	CASSHPGTGNGYTF	TGTGCCAGCTCACACCCCGGGACGGGGAACGGCTACACCTTC
TRBD2	TRBV6-5	TRBJ2-1	few	CASRLGTRGEQFF	TGTGCCAGCAGACTCGGGACTAGGGGTGAGCAGTTCTTC
NA	TRBV10-2	TRBJ2-3	many	CASRPFSLVLVPSGRSTDTQYF	TGCGCCAGCCGTCCCTTCTCCCTGGTACTGGTGCCCTCAGGCAGATCCACAGATACGCAGTATTTT
TRBD2	TRBV3-1	TRBJ2-1	few	CASVMWASGGDEQFF	TGTGCCAGTGTAATGTGGGCTAGCGGGGGAGATGAGCAGTTCTTC
NA	TRBV12-3/TRBV12-4	TRBJ1-2	few	CASSPMRSGYTF	TGTGCCAGCAGCCCCATGCGCTCTGGCTACACCTTC
TRBD1	TRBV7-9	TRBJ2-1	many	CASSVGQGQDEQFF	TGTGCCAGCAGCGTCGGACAGGGTCAGGATGAGCAGTTCTTC
TRBD2	TRBV7-9	TRBJ2-7	few	CASSAPEDSGGEQYF	TGTGCCAGCAGCGCCCCAGAGGATAGCGGGGGCGAGCAGTACTTC
NA	TRBV21-1	TRBJ1-2	many	CASSTRDLVTYGYTF	TGTGCCAGCAGCACCCGGGACCTAGTAACCTATGGCTACACCTTC
TRBD2	TRBV9	TRBJ2-1	NA	CASSAPGTSGGMYNEQFF	TGTGCCAGCAGCGCCCCCGGGACTAGCGGGGGGATGTACAATGAGCAGTTCTTC
NA	TRBV5-1	TRBJ2-5	few	CASSGGTAGRETQYF	TGCGCCAGCAGCGGGGGGACTGCCGGGCGGGAGACCCAGTACTTC
NA	TRBV12-3/TRBV12-4	TRBJ2-7	many	CASSPTGVGASYTGEQYF	TGTGCCAGCAGTCCCACCGGGGTGGGGGCCAGTTATACAGGCGAGCAGTACTTC
NA	TRBV12-3/TRBV12-4	TRBJ2-1	many	CASTPLRGYEQFF	TGTGCCAGCACCCCACTTCGGGGTTATGAGCAGTTCTTC
NA	TRBV25-1	TRBJ2-3	few	CASSEGRPDTQYF	TGTGCCAGCAGTGAGGGCAGACCAGATACGCAGTATTTT
TRBD1	TRBV18	TRBJ1-5	NA	CASSLNGQGNQPQHF	TGTGCCAGCTCACTAAACGGACAGGGCAATCAGCCCCAGCATTTT
NA	TRBV3-1	TRBJ2-3	NA	CASSQDSAAVGYIATDTQYF	TGTGCCAGCAGCCAAGATTCCGCAGCCGTAGGCTATATCGCGACAGATACGCAGTATTTT
NA	TRBV7-2	TRBJ2-5	NA	CASSKNEGKETQYF	TGTGCCAGCAGCAAGAACGAGGGGAAGGAGACCCAGTACTTC
TRBD2	TRBV13	TRBJ2-2	few	CASSPRLGLAGWAGELFF	TGTGCCAGCAGCCCACGACTTGGGCTAGCGGGGTGGGCCGGGGAGCTGTTTTTT
NA	TRBV29-1	TRBJ2-3	many	CSAIGTTYTDTQYF	TGCAGCGCTATCGGGACCACCTACACAGATACGCAGTATTTT
NA	TRBV3-1	TRBJ1-3	NA	CASSKGTLGNTIYF	TGTGCCAGCAGCAAGGGGACCCTCGGAAACACCATATATTTT
NA	TRBV20-1	TRBJ2-7	few	CSASPPRDEQYF	TGCAGTGCTAGCCCGCCCCGGGACGAGCAGTACTTC
NA	TRBV21-1	TRBJ1-4	NA	CASSKADSRIVATNEKLFF	TGTGCCAGCAGCAAAGCTGACAGCCGAATAGTAGCAACTAATGAAAAACTGTTTTTT
TRBD1	TRBV19	TRBJ2-1	many	CASSPDPGQVVYNEQFF	TGTGCCAGTAGTCCCGACCCCGGACAGGTTGTTTACAATGAGCAGTTCTTC
NA	TRBV7-2	TRBJ1-4	few	CASSLAGSNEKLFF	TGTGCCAGCAGCTTAGCGGGCAGTAATGAAAAACTGTTTTTT
TRBD1	TRBV27	TRBJ1-5	NA	CASSLTGVLGQPQHF	TGTGCCAGCAGTCTGACAGGGGTTCTTGGCCAGCCCCAGCATTTT
TRBD2	TRBV20-1	TRBJ2-7	many	CSAREAPGLIYEQYF	TGCAGTGCTAGAGAGGCACCGGGACTAATCTACGAGCAGTACTTC
NA	TRBV9	TRBJ2-1	many	CASSVAWTDHEQFF	TGTGCCAGCAGCGTAGCGTGGACGGACCATGAGCAGTTCTTC
NA	TRBV20-1	TRBJ1-1	NA	CSARDPSRGEAFF	TGCAGTGCGAGGGACCCCAGTAGGGGTGAAGCTTTCTTT
NA	TRBV6-6	TRBJ1-1	few	CASSNRGGLNTEAFF	TGTGCCAGCAGTAATAGAGGAGGGCTGAACACTGAAGCTTTCTTT
NA	TRBV29-1	TRBJ2-3	few	CSVVAGTDTQYF	TGCAGCGTTGTAGCGGGCACAGATACGCAGTATTTT
TRBD2	TRBV29-1	TRBJ2-1	few	CSVVTSLQGEQFF	TGCAGCGTTGTGACTAGCCTCCAAGGGGAGCAGTTCTTC
NA	TRBV5-1	TRBJ1-1	NA	CASSLEQWGDTEAFF	TGCGCCAGCAGCTTGGAACAGTGGGGGGACACTGAAGCTTTCTTT
NA	TRBV5-1	TRBJ2-4	few	CASSLSGLGLTKNIQYF	TGCGCCAGCAGCTTGTCTGGCCTAGGGTTGACCAAAAACATTCAGTACTTC
NA	TRBV7-3	TRBJ1-2	many	CASSLTGQGFHGYTF	TGTGCCAGCAGCTTAACGGGGCAGGGGTTCCATGGCTACACCTTC